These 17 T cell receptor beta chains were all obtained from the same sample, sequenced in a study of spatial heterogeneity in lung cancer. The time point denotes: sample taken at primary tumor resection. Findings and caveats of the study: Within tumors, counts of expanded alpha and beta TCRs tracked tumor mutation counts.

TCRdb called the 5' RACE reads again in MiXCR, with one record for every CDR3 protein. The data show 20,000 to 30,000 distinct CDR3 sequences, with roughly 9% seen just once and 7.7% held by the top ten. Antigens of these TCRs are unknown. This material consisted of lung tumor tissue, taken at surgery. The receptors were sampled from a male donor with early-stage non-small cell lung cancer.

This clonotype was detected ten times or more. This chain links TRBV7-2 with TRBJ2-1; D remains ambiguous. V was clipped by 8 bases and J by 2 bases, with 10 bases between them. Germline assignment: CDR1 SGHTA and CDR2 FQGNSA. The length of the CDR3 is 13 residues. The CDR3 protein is CASVDSPYNEQFF. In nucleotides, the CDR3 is TGTGCCAGCGTGGATTCTCCCTACAATGAGCAGTTCTTC.

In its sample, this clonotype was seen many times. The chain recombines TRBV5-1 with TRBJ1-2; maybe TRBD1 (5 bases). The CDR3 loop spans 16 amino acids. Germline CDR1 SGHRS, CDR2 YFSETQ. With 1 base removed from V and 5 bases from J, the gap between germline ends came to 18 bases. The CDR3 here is CASSLTPASGGYGYTF. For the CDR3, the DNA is TGCGCCAGCAGCTTGACCCCTGCTTCCGGGGGGTATGGCTACACCTTC.

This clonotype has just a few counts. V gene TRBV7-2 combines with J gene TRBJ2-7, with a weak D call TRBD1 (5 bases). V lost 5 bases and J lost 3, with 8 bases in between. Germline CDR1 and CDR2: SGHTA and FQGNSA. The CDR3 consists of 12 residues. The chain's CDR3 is CASSDRYYEQYF. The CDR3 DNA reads TGTGCCAGCAGCGACAGATACTACGAGCAGTACTTC.

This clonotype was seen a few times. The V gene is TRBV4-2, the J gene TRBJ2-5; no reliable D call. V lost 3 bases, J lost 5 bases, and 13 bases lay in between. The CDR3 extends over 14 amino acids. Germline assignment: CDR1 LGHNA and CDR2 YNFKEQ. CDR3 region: CASSQLQSPETQYF. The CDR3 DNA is TGTGCCAGCAGCCAGCTACAGAGTCCGGAGACCCAGTACTTC.

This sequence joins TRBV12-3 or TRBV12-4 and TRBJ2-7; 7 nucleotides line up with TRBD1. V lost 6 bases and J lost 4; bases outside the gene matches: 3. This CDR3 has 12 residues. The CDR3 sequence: CASRTGFYEQYF. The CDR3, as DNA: TGTGCCAGCAGGACAGGGTTTTACGAGCAGTACTTC.

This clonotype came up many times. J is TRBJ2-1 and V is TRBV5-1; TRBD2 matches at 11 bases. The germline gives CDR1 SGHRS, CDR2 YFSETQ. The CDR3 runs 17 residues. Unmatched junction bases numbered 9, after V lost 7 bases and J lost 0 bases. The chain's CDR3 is CASGSGLAVYSYNEQFF. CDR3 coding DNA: TGCGCCAGCGGTTCGGGACTAGCGGTCTACTCCTACAATGAGCAGTTCTTC.

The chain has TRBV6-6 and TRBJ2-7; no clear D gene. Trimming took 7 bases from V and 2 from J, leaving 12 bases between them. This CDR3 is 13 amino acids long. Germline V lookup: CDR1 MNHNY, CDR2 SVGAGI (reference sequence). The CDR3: CASTPGSAYEQYF. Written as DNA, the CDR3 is TGTGCCAGCACCCCGGGCAGCGCCTACGAGCAGTACTTC.

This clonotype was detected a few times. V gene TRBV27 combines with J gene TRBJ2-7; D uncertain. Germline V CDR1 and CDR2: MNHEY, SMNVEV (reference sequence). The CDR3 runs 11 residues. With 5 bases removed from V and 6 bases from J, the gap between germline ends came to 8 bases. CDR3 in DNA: TGTGCCAGCAGTCCGCCCCCCGAGCAGTACTTC. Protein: CASSPPPEQYF.

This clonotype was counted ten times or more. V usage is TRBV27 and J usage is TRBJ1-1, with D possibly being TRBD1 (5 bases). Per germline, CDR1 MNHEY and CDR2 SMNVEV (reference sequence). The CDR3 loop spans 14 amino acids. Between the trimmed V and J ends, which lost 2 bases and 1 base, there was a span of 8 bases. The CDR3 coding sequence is TGTGCCAGCAGTTTAGGGGGTTCGAACACTGAAGCTTTCTTT. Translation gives CASSLGGSNTEAFF.

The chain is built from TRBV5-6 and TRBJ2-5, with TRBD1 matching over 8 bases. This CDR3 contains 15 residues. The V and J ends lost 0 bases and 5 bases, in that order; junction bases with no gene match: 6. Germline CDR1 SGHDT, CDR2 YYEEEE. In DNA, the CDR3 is TGTGCCAGCAGCTTGGCCAGGACAGGGAAGGAGACCCAGTACTTC. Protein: CASSLARTGKETQYF.

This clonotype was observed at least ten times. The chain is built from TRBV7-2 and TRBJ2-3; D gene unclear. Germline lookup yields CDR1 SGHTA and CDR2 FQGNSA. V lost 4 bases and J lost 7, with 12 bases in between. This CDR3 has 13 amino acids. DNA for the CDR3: TGTGCCAGCAGCTCCGACGTTATTTATACGCAGTATTTT. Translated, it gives CASSSDVIYTQYF.

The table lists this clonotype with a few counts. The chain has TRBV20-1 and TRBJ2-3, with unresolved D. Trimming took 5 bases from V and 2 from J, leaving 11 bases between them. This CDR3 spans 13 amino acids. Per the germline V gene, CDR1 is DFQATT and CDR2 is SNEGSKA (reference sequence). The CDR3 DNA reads TGCAGTGCTCGACTGTTAGTCACAGATACGCAGTATTTT. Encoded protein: CSARLLVTDTQYF.

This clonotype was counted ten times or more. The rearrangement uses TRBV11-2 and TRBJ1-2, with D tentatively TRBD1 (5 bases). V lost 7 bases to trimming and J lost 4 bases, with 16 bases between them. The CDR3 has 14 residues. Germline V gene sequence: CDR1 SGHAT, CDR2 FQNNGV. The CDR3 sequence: CASTLGGVRYGYTF. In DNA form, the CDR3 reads TGTGCCAGCACTCTAGGAGGGGTTCGCTATGGCTACACCTTC.

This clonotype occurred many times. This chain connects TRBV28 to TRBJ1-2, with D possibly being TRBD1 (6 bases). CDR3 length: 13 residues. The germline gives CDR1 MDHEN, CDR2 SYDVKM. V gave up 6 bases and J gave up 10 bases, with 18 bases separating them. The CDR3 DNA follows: TGTGCCAGCAGGATCCCCACCGGGACAACCTACACCTTC. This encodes CASRIPTGTTYTF.

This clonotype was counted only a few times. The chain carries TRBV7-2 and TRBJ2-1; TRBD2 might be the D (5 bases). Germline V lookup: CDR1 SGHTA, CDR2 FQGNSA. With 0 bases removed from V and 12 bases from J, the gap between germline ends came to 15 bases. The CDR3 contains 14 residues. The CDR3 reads CASSLALRLMGQFF. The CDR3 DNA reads TGTGCCAGCAGCTTAGCGCTGAGACTAATGGGGCAGTTCTTC.

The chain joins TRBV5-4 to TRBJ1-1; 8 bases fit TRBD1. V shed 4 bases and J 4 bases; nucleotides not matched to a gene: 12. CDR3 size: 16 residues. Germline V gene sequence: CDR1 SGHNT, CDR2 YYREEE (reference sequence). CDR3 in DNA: TGTGCCAGCAGCGGCGGGACAGGTGTTGGAGCCACTGAAGCTTTCTTT. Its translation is CASSGGTGVGATEAFF.

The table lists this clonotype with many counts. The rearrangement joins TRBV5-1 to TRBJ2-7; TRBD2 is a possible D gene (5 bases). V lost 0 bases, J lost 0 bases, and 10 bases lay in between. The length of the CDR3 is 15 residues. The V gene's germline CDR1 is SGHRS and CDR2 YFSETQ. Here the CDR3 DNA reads TGCGCCAGCAGCTTGGCCGGAGGATCCTCCTACGAGCAGTACTTC. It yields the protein CASSLAGGSSYEQYF.